These T cell receptor beta chains were read from a single sample in a study of blood T cells in healthy people across ages. TCRdb ran MiXCR on the 5' RACE reads and lists one entry per CDR3 protein. The sample lists roughly 860,000 distinct CDR3 sequences, approximately 59% occurring once. The material sequenced was blood. Source of these receptors: a man in his thirties or forties in good health. Both conserved end residues are part of each CDR3.

J: TRBJ1-2; V: TRBV4-1; CDR3: CASSQASGWVYGYTF
J: TRBJ1-1; V: TRBV29-1; CDR3: CSVDVGGAGTEAFF
J: TRBJ2-7; V: TRBV28; CDR3: CASRPGGLAPYEQYF
J: TRBJ2-3; V: TRBV5-6; CDR3: CASSLLLAGDTDTQYF
J: TRBJ1-6; V: TRBV7-9; CDR3: CASSPNGLVRSHNSPLHF
J: TRBJ1-2; V: TRBV10-3; CDR3: CAISDPGTGRLLVYGYTF
J: TRBJ2-7; V: TRBV5-4; CDR3: CASSSTGGNYEQYF
J: TRBJ2-7; V: TRBV29-1; CDR3: CSVEIGQGNYEQYF
J: TRBJ2-4; V: TRBV20-1; CDR3: CSASRDILAKNIQYF
J: TRBJ2-5; V: TRBV7-2; CDR3: CASSLGWGQGELETQYF
J: TRBJ2-5; V: TRBV9; CDR3: CASSVEPGGNQETQYF
J: TRBJ2-7; V: TRBV29-1; CDR3: CSVEPGTPPYEQYF
J: TRBJ2-7; V: TRBV6-2/TRBV6-3; CDR3: CASIPQGAASYEQYF
J: TRBJ2-7; V: TRBV20-1; CDR3: CSARDWDSFYEQYF
J: TRBJ1-1; V: TRBV20-1; CDR3: CSALEGRVNTEAFF
J: TRBJ2-1; V: TRBV25-1; CDR3: CASSRTSGINEQFF
J: TRBJ2-1; V: TRBV28; CDR3: CASSGIAGGYYNEQFF
J: TRBJ1-5; V: TRBV9; CDR3: CASSASRQGAYQPQHF
J: TRBJ1-5; V: TRBV20-1; CDR3: CSARDHGRNYNQPQHF
J: TRBJ2-7; V: TRBV5-1; CDR3: CASSPPGQRSEQYF
J: TRBJ2-7; V: TRBV13; CDR3: CASRPGYRDGDYEQYF
J: TRBJ1-2; V: TRBV3-1; CDR3: CASTADRDYGYTF
J: TRBJ2-7; V: TRBV4-2; CDR3: CASSQVGGQGIYEQYF
J: TRBJ2-7; V: TRBV20-1; CDR3: CSARETGGTYEQYF
J: TRBJ2-7; V: TRBV6-5; CDR3: CASSYQVASYEQSF
J: TRBJ2-1; V: TRBV2; CDR3: CASSGIGGVWNEQFF
J: -; V: TRBV20-1; CDR3: CSALPGGRETQYF
J: TRBJ1-2; V: TRBV29-1; CDR3: CSVAVQGGFYGYTF
J: TRBJ2-1; V: TRBV20-1; CDR3: CSARAGAGGPLEQFF
J: -; V: TRBV4-3; CDR3: CASSQESFGQGYEQYF
J: TRBJ2-3; V: TRBV20-1; CDR3: CSATPGGPIADTQYF
J: TRBJ2-3; V: TRBV4-3; CDR3: CASSPEGDSPDTQYF
J: TRBJ2-3; V: TRBV29-1; CDR3: CSVEGQGYTDTQYF
J: TRBJ2-7; V: TRBV28; CDR3: CASSSPSAHGPYEQYF
J: TRBJ2-1; V: TRBV7-2; CDR3: CASSRDRVAFF
J: TRBJ2-3; V: TRBV7-3; CDR3: CASSLLLATDTQYF
J: TRBJ1-2; V: TRBV27; CDR3: CASSLSKQGAGGYTF
J: TRBJ2-2; V: TRBV9; CDR3: CASGESNTGELFF
J: TRBJ2-1; V: TRBV12-3/TRBV12-4; CDR3: CASSPPAGQFPDEQFF
J: TRBJ2-5; V: TRBV6-6; CDR3: CASKTLTSGPQETQYF
J: TRBJ1-2; V: TRBV27; CDR3: CASSLVGGGAYGYTF
J: TRBJ2-3; V: TRBV12-3/TRBV12-4; CDR3: CASSSGREGTDTQYF
J: TRBJ2-7; V: TRBV27; CDR3: CASSLRAVSSYEQYF
J: TRBJ2-1; V: TRBV5-1; CDR3: CASSLHRGNNEQFF
J: -; V: TRBV4-2; CDR3: CASSQAGSHEQYF
J: TRBJ1-5; V: TRBV7-8; CDR3: CASSGTEYQPQHF
J: TRBJ2-1; V: TRBV27; CDR3: CASSDPGQGSNEQFF
J: TRBJ2-7; V: TRBV29-1; CDR3: CSVEILDRGRYEQYF
J: TRBJ1-6; V: TRBV7-9; CDR3: CASTSGQGNSPLHF
J: TRBJ1-2; V: TRBV3-1; CDR3: CASTADRGHGYTF
J: TRBJ2-7; V: TRBV29-1; CDR3: CSVDQGAHEQYF
J: TRBJ2-4; V: TRBV7-6; CDR3: CASSLNSSEQYF
J: TRBJ2-4; V: TRBV11-2; CDR3: CASSLGLAGGQATQYF
J: TRBJ2-7; V: TRBV6-2/TRBV6-3; CDR3: CASSYARFGSYEQYF
J: TRBJ1-2; V: TRBV27; CDR3: CASSPWDSNYGYTF
J: TRBJ2-3; V: TRBV4-3; CDR3: CASSQDGTSGNTDTQYF
J: TRBJ2-7; V: TRBV29-1; CDR3: CSVEAPTRQGAPPYEQYF
J: TRBJ2-1; V: TRBV2; CDR3: CASSWDGRSYNEQFF
J: TRBJ2-3; V: TRBV12-3/TRBV12-4; CDR3: CASSRQRGRTDTQYF